This TCR beta chain came from a study of PD-L1 blockade in urothelial cancer. As for the study in general: Males with bladder-origin urothelial cancer made up about 90% of the 29 patients. Blood was evaluated 3 weeks (second dose) and 6 weeks after therapy began. Study findings and constraints: Pretreatment TCR clonality in blood, when below the median, was predictive of better survival.

Clones were read by immunoSEQ multiplex PCR, and TCRdb kept only the in-frame ones, dropping some. The top ten hold 2.5% to 3.5% of the sample, which has about 56,000 clones, about 86% seen once. Concerning this clone itself: Its antigen remains unknown.

The patients had locally advanced or metastatic urothelial carcinoma. Germline V lookup: CDR1 SGHRS, CDR2 YFSETQ. V gave up 6 bases and J gave up 2 bases, with 11 bases separating them. The CDR3 extends over 13 amino acids. This material consisted of PBMCs, taken around atezolizumab (anti-PD-L1) treatment. The V and J genes are TRBV5-1 and TRBJ1-1; a weak D match, TRBD1 (5 bases). The clonotype originates from a man in his fifties or sixties with urothelial cancer. As DNA, the CDR3 is TGCGCCAGCACAGGGTTTTCAAACACTGAAGCTTTCTTT. Translating it yields CASTGFSNTEAFF.